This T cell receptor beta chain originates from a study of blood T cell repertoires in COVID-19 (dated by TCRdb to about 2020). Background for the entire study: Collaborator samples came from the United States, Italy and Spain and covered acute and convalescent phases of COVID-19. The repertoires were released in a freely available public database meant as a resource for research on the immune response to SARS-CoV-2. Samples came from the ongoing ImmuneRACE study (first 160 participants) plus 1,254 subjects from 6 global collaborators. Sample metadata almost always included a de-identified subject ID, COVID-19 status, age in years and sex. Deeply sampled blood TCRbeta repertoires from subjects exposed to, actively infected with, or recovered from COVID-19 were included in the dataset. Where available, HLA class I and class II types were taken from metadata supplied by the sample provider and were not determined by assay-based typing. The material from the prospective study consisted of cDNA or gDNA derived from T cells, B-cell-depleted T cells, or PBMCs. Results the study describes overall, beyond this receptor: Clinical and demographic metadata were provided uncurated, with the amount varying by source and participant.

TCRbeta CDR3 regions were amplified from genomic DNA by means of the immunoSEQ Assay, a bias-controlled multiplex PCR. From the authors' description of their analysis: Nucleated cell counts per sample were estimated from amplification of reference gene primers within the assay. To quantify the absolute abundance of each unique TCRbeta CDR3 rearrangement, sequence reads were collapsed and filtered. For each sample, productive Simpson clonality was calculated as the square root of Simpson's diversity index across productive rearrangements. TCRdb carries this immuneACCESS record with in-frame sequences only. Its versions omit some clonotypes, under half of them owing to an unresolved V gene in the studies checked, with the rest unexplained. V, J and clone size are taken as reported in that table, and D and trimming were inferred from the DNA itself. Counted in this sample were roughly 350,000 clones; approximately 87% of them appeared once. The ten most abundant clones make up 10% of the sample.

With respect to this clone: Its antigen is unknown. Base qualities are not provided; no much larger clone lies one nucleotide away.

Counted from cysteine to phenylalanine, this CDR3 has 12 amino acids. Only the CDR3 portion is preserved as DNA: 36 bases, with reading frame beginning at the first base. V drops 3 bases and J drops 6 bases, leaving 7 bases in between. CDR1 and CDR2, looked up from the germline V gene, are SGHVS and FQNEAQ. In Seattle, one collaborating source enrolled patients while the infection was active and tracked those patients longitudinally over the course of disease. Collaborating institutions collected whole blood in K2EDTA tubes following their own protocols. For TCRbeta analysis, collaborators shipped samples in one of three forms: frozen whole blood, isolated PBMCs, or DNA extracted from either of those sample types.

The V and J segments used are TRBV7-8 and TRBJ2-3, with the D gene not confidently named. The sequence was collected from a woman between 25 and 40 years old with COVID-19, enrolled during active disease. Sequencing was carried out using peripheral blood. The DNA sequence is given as TGTGCCAGCAGCTTGAGTTCTGATACGCAGTATTTT. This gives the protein CASSLSSDTQYF.